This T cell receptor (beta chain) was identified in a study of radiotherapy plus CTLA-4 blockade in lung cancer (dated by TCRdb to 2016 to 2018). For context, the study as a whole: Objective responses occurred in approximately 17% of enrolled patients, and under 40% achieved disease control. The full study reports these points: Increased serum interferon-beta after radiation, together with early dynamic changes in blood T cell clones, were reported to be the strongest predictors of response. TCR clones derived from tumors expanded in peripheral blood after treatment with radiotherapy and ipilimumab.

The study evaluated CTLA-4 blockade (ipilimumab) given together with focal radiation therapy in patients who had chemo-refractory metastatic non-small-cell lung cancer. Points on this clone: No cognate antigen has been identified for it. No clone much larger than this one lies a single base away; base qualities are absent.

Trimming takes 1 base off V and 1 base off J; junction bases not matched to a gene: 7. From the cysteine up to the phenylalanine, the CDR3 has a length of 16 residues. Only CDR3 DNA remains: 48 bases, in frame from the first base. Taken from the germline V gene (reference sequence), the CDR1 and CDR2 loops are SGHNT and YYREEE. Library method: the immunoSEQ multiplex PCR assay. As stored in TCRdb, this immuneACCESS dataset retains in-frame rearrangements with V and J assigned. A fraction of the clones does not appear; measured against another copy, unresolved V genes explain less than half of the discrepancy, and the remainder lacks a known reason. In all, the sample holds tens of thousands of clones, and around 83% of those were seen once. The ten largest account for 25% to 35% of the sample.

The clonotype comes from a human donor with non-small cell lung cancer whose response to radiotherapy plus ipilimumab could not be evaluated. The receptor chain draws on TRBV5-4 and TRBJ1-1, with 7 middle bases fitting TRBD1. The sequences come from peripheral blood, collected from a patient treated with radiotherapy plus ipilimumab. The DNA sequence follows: TGTGCCAGCAGCTTGCAGGGGGGAATAAAGAACACTGAAGCTTTCTTT. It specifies CASSLQGGIKNTEAFF.